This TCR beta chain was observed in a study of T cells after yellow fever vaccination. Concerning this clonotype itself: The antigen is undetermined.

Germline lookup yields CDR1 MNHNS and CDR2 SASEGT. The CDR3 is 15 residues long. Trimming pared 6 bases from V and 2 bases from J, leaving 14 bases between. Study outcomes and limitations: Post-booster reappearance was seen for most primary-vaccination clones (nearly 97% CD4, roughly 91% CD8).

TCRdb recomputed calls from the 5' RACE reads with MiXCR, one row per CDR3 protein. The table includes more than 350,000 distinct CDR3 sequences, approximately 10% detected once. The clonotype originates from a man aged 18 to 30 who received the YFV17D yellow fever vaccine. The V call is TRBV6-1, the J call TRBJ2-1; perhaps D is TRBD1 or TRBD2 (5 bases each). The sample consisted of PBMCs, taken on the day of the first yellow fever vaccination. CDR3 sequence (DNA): TGTGCCAGCAGGACCGGGACCCAACCCTACAATGAGCAGTTCTTC. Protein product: CASRTGTQPYNEQFF.